This T cell receptor beta chain was found in a study of T cell responses to AZD1222 COVID-19 vaccine. Study results and caveats: Nearly half of spike-specific TCRs reportedly target unmutated variant regions. Only five or six individuals given AZD1222 were seropositive at baseline.

A note on this clone: Its antigen is unknown.

Deletions cut 3 bases from V and 4 bases from J, with 11 bases between. The CDR3 has 14 amino acids. CDR1 is SGHRS and CDR2 is YFSETQ in the germline V gene. Using immunoSEQ multiplex PCR, the repertoire was profiled, and TCRdb retains in-frame clones only, with some absent. The data contain some 150,000 clones, about 87% of them singletons. This clonotype originated in an adult in good health. The material was peripheral blood, obtained on day 0 of AZD1222 vaccination. This rearrangement joins TRBV5-1 to TRBJ1-3; D might be TRBD1 (5 bases). The CDR3 sequence is CASSSTASGNTIYF. The CDR3 DNA is TGCGCCAGCAGCTCGACAGCCTCGGGAAACACCATATATTTT.